This entry lists 24 T cell receptor beta chains sequenced from one sample in a study of T cells in Graves' hyperthyroidism and ophthalmopathy. RNA transcripts gave rise to amplified TCR beta CDR3 regions. When the TCR CDR3 underwent first-round RT-PCR, the HTBI primer set was used. TCRdb re-analysed the multiplex PCR reads in MiXCR, keeping a single row per CDR3 protein. The sample shows over 200,000 distinct CDR3 sequences, about 16% of them seen only once. Sequences were obtained from blood. The receptors here all came from a middle-aged man with Graves' hyperthyroidism.

This clonotype was recorded at least ten times. This chain uses TRBV6-1 with TRBJ2-1; 13 nucleotides align to TRBD2. This CDR3 has 17 residues. Looked up from germline, CDR1 is MNHNS and CDR2 is SASEGT. Germline trimming cut 5 bases from V and 7 bases from J; bases unmatched to any gene: 11. The DNA of the CDR3 is TGTGCCAGCAGTTTTTCAGGACTAGCGGGGGTTTGGAATGAGCAGTTCTTC. Protein sequence: CASSFSGLAGVWNEQFF.

This clonotype was seen ten or more times. V is TRBV27 and J is TRBJ2-2; no definite D call. This CDR3 is 15 amino acids long. Germline V gives CDR1 MNHEY, CDR2 SMNVEV (reference sequence). Between the trimmed V and J ends, which lost 5 bases and 4 bases, there was a span of 14 bases. The CDR3 region is CASSQSRVGTGELFF. The CDR3 coding sequence is TGTGCCAGCAGTCAGAGTAGGGTCGGCACCGGGGAGCTGTTTTTT.

At least ten counts were recorded for this clonotype. V usage is TRBV30 and J usage is TRBJ1-4; D perhaps matches TRBD1 (6 bases). Germline CDR1 and CDR2: GTSNPN and SVGIG (reference sequence). The CDR3 runs to 15 residues. The ends were cut back, 0 bases at V and 6 bases at J, with 14 bases in the middle. As DNA, the CDR3 is TGTGCCTGGAGTGTAAGGAGCAGGGGAGATGAAAAACTGTTTTTT. Amino acid sequence: CAWSVRSRGDEKLFF.

There are many counts of this clonotype. V is TRBV5-1 and J is TRBJ2-7; D is unresolved. V was trimmed by 1 base and J by 2 bases, leaving 10 bases between them. The CDR3 extends over 14 amino acids. Germline CDR1 and CDR2: SGHRS and YFSETQ. The CDR3 loop reads CASSLSQPAYEQYF. For the CDR3, the DNA is TGCGCCAGCAGCTTGAGTCAGCCGGCCTACGAGCAGTACTTC.

Regarding this clonotype: Since a much larger clone is just one base distant, this may be a read error. J is TRBJ2-3 and V is TRBV3-1; no firm D call. CDR1 LGHDT and CDR2 YNNKEL come from the germline V gene (reference sequence). The CDR3 is 12 residues long. CDR3 residues: CVSSQVSDTQYF. In DNA, the CDR3 is TGTGTCAGCAGCCAAGTATCCGATACGCAGTATTTT.

This clonotype was counted a few times. A much larger clone differs from this one at a single base, so this may be a read error. The rearrangement joins TRBV7-9 to TRBJ2-5; 10 nucleotides align to TRBD1. V lost 5 bases and J lost 5; bases outside the gene matches: 8. Looked up from germline, CDR1 is SEHNR and CDR2 is FQNEAQ (reference sequence). The CDR3 sequence is 15 residues long. The CDR3 DNA is TGTGCCAGCAGCGAGAGACAGGGGGCTAGGGAGACCCAGTACTTC. It is translated as CASSERQGARETQYF.

The gene calls are TRBV7-2 and TRBJ2-1; 10 positions agree with TRBD2. Per the germline V gene, CDR1 is SGHTA and CDR2 is FQGNSA. Trimming took 6 bases from V and 6 from J; bases not matched to a gene: 8. The CDR3 is 15 residues long. The CDR3: CASSRAGGGSNEQFF. The CDR3 DNA reads TGTGCCAGCAGTCGAGCGGGAGGGGGGTCCAATGAGCAGTTCTTC.

The chain recombines TRBV5-4 with TRBJ1-6; D is ambiguous. The germline gives CDR1 SGHNT, CDR2 YYREEE (reference sequence). The CDR3 is made up of 16 amino acids. V dropped 4 bases and J dropped 8 bases, with 19 bases sitting between them. CDR3 amino acids: CASSQRERKLDSPLHF. CDR3 nucleotide sequence: TGTGCCAGCAGCCAAAGGGAGAGAAAGCTCGATTCACCCCTCCACTTT.

This clonotype was counted ten times or more. V and J are TRBV20-1 and TRBJ2-7; no clear D gene. The CDR3 sequence is 15 residues long. Deletions cut 5 bases from V and 3 bases from J, with 20 bases between. Germline V gene data show CDR1 as DFQATT and CDR2 as SNEGSKA (reference sequence). CDR3 DNA: TGCAGTGCTGGCCGCCCACCTCATACTAACTACGAGCAGTACTTC. Residues: CSAGRPPHTNYEQYF.

This clonotype was seen repeatedly, ten times or more. The V and J genes are TRBV18 and TRBJ1-4, with TRBD1 as a possible D gene (6 bases). The germline CDR1 and CDR2 sequences are KGHSH and LQKENI. With 2 bases removed from V and 5 bases from J, the gap between germline ends came to 6 bases. The CDR3 contains 13 residues. CDR3 bases: TGTGCCAGCTCACCAGGACAGAATGAAAAACTGTTTTTT. This encodes CASSPGQNEKLFF. Together with reference TRBV18 and TRBJ1-4, the CDR3 gives the full variable domain: NAGVMQNPRHLVRRRGQEARLRCSPMKGHSHVYWYRQLPEEGLKFMVYLQKENIIDESGMPKERFSAEFPKEGPSILRIQQVVRGDSAAYFCASSPGQNEKLFFGSGTQLSVL.

This clonotype came up many times. The rearrangement joins TRBV2 to TRBJ1-1, with D possibly being TRBD1 (6 bases). The CDR3 sequence is 11 residues long. Germline-derived CDR1 and CDR2 are SNHLY and FYNNEI. With 8 bases removed from V and 11 bases from J, the gap between germline ends came to 15 bases. This CDR3 is CASSLNRDAFF. The CDR3 nucleotides read TGTGCCAGCTCCCTCAACAGGGATGCTTTCTTT.

The chain recombines TRBV27 with TRBJ2-6; D not resolved. Deletions cut 6 bases from V and 4 bases from J, with 10 bases between. The germline gives CDR1 MNHEY, CDR2 SMNVEV (reference sequence). The CDR3 has 14 amino acids. CDR3 sequence (DNA): TGTGCCAGCAGAGAAGGGTTCGGGGCCAACGTCCTGACTTTC. Translating gives CASREGFGANVLTF.

The CDR3 region has the DNA TGTGCCAGCAGCGCTCCTACGGGGACACCGAGGGATGGCTACACCTTC. It translates to CASSAPTGTPRDGYTF. V is TRBV9 and J is TRBJ1-2; TRBD1 might be the D (6 bases). The CDR3 loop spans 16 amino acids. V dropped 3 bases and J dropped 6 bases, with 21 bases sitting between them. CDR1 SGDLS and CDR2 YYNGEE come from the germline V gene.

This clonotype was detected many times. The rearrangement links TRBV28 to TRBJ2-6, with D hard to call. Germline values: CDR1 MDHEN, CDR2 SYDVKM. There are 12 residues in the CDR3. The V gene lost 7 bases and the J gene lost 0 bases, with 1 base spanning the gap. CDR3 residues: CASTSGANVLTF. CDR3 coding DNA: TGTGCCAGCACCTCTGGGGCCAACGTCCTGACTTTC.

Many counts were recorded for this clonotype. One end of the junction fails to match germline, which may point to a read error. V gene TRBV7-3 combines with J gene TRBJ1-2; D is unresolved. The CDR3 extends over 13 amino acids. Per germline, CDR1 SGHTA and CDR2 FQGTGA. The CDR3 sequence is CASSLTGSPSISF. The CDR3 region has the DNA TGTGCCAGCAGCTTAACCGGCAGCCCAAGCATCTCCTTC.

This clonotype was counted only a few times. V gene TRBV5-5 combines with J gene TRBJ1-4; D not resolved. The CDR3 has 15 amino acids. V was cut by 2 bases and J by 0 bases, with 8 bases left in between. In germline, CDR1 is SGHKS, CDR2 YYEKEE (reference sequence). Here the CDR3 DNA reads TGTGCCAGCAGCTTCTTGTCGCCAACTAATGAAAAACTGTTTTTT. Translating it yields CASSFLSPTNEKLFF.

The chain links TRBV12-3 or TRBV12-4 to TRBJ2-5; the D is unclear. V was pared by 2 bases and J by 3 bases, with 10 bases between. This CDR3 spans 14 amino acids. The CDR3 here is CASSLSGVKETQYF. As DNA, the CDR3 is TGTGCCAGCAGTTTATCTGGGGTTAAAGAGACCCAGTACTTC.

The chain links TRBV5-6 to TRBJ2-2; 7 bases are shared with TRBD1. CDR3 size: 13 residues. The V segment lost 5 bases and the J segment 7 bases; nucleotides outside the gene matches: 5. CDR1 and CDR2 from the germline V gene are SGHDT and YYEEEE. In DNA form, the CDR3 reads TGTGCCAGCAGTCGTGACAGGGTCGGGGAGCTGTTTTTT. The encoded protein is CASSRDRVGELFF.

In this sample, this clonotype turned up a few times. The rearrangement uses TRBV19 and TRBJ2-2; D perhaps matches TRBD1 (6 bases). There are 15 residues in the CDR3. The germline CDR1 and CDR2 sequences are LNHDA and SQIVND (reference sequence). V lost 3 bases to trimming and J lost 5 bases, with 13 bases between them. The CDR3 region is CASSIGRGLTGELFF. The CDR3 coding sequence is TGTGCCAGTAGTATCGGAAGGGGGTTGACCGGGGAGCTGTTTTTT.

This sequence joins TRBV7-3 and TRBJ1-1; D is possibly TRBD1 (5 bases). Looked up from germline, CDR1 is SGHTA and CDR2 is FQGTGA. Trimming stripped 4 bases from V and 3 bases from J, with 12 bases between. The CDR3 runs 14 residues. DNA of the CDR3: TGTGCCAGCAGCTCCCGGGACCCCTACACTGAAGCTTTCTTT. Its translation: CASSSRDPYTEAFF.

The chain recombines TRBV5-5 with TRBJ1-3; no clear D gene. The CDR3 sequence is 15 residues long. In germline, CDR1 is SGHKS, CDR2 YYEKEE (reference sequence). Trimming cost V 2 bases and J 0 bases, with 9 bases left between them. CDR3 coding DNA: TGTGCCAGCAGCTTACTACAGTTCTCTGGAAACACCATATATTTT. This gives the protein CASSLLQFSGNTIYF.

This clonotype was detected many times. V usage is TRBV20-1 and J usage is TRBJ1-4, with D possibly TRBD1 on 5 matching bases. The germline CDR1 and CDR2 sequences are DFQATT and SNEGSKA (reference sequence). Between the trimmed V and J ends, which lost 4 bases and 8 bases, there was a span of 20 bases. The CDR3 length is 15 residues. In DNA form, the CDR3 reads TGCAGTGCTATCGGGACCCCCGGGGTAGCGGAAAAACTGTTTTTT. Residues: CSAIGTPGVAEKLFF.

This rearrangement joins TRBV7-2 to TRBJ2-1; D gene unclear. This CDR3 is 12 amino acids long. Trimming shortened V by 2 bases and J by 5 bases, and 4 bases separated the two germline ends. Germline V lookup: CDR1 SGHTA, CDR2 FQGNSA. CDR3 protein: CASSLSDNEQFF. In DNA form, the CDR3 reads TGTGCCAGCAGCTTATCGGACAATGAGCAGTTCTTC.

Many counts were recorded for this clonotype. The chain couples TRBV28 to TRBJ2-6; D is perhaps TRBD1 or TRBD2 (5 bases each). Germline CDR1 reads MDHEN; CDR2 reads SYDVKM. Trimming pared 6 bases from V and 2 bases from J, leaving 29 bases between. The CDR3 length is 21 residues. CDR3 in amino acids: CASSFIWMGVRSNPGANVLTF. Written as DNA, the CDR3 is TGTGCCAGCAGCTTTATATGGATGGGGGTTCGGAGTAACCCTGGGGCCAACGTCCTGACTTTC.